The next 7 T cell receptor beta chains were all read from a single sample in a study of identical twins. Via MiXCR, TCRdb re-called the 5' RACE reads, giving one row per CDR3 protein. The profile shows around 670,000 distinct CDR3 sequences, 5.5% to 6.5% of them singletons. Specimen: naive T cells sorted from blood. Source of these receptors: a man aged 18 to 29 in good health.

There are many counts of this clonotype. The rearrangement joins TRBV3-1 to TRBJ1-5, with D hard to call. V shed 3 bases and J shed 4 bases, with 4 bases lying between them. Germline assignment: CDR1 LGHDT and CDR2 YNNKEL (reference sequence). The CDR3 sequence is 12 residues long. CDR3 in DNA: TGTGCCAGCAGCCAGATTAATCAGCCCCAGCATTTT. Translating it yields CASSQINQPQHF.

This clonotype has a handful of counts. The V and J genes are TRBV27 and TRBJ2-3; TRBD2 aligns across 14 bases. Germline assignment: CDR1 MNHEY and CDR2 SMNVEV (reference sequence). The ends lost 7 bases at V and 8 bases at J; junction bases unmatched: 14. The CDR3 has 17 residues. The CDR3 DNA follows: TGTGCCAGCAACACCGGACTAGCGGGAGGCGCATGGGTTACGCAGTATTTT. Residues: CASNTGLAGGAWVTQYF.

This clonotype occurred many times. This chain joins TRBV5-5 and TRBJ2-3; D is unresolved. The CDR3 extends over 13 amino acids. V was pared by 0 bases and J by 5 bases, with 7 bases between. The germline CDR1 and CDR2 sequences are SGHKS and YYEKEE (reference sequence). CDR3 loop: CASSLGSQDTQYF. DNA for the CDR3: TGTGCCAGCAGCTTGGGGAGTCAAGATACGCAGTATTTT.

This clonotype was counted between two and nine times. The chain joins TRBV3-1 to TRBJ2-1, with 8 bases identical to TRBD2. The V gene's germline CDR1 is LGHDT and CDR2 YNNKEL (reference sequence). The CDR3 is 17 amino acids. V was clipped by 3 bases and J by 2 bases; unmatched bases: 9. The CDR3 region has the DNA TGTGCCAGCAGCCACGGGTACGAGCGGGAGCCCTACAATGAGCAGTTCTTC. It encodes CASSHGYEREPYNEQFF.

In its sample, this clonotype was seen many times. The chain employs TRBV5-1 and TRBJ2-2, with D possibly TRBD1 on 6 matching bases. Deletions cut 5 bases from V and 1 base from J, with 12 bases between. This CDR3 is 15 amino acids long. The germline V gene has CDR1 SGHRS and CDR2 YFSETQ. CDR3 sequence reads: CASRWAGENTGELFF. DNA of the CDR3: TGCGCCAGCAGGTGGGCAGGGGAGAACACCGGGGAGCTGTTTTTT. Complete variable domain (other parts from reference TRBV5-1 and TRBJ2-2): KAGVTQTPRYLIKTRGQQVTLSCSPISGHRSVSWYQQTPGQGLQFLFEYFSETQRNKGNFPGRFSGRQFSNSRSEMNVSTLELGDSALYLCASRWAGENTGELFFGEGSRLTVL.

This clonotype has more than one count but fewer than ten. V usage is TRBV3-1 and J usage is TRBJ1-6, with D perhaps TRBD1 (6 bases). The CDR3 covers 17 residues. V shed 0 bases and J shed 6 bases, with 15 bases lying between them. Germline V gene data show CDR1 as LGHDT and CDR2 as YNNKEL (reference sequence). The CDR3 loop reads CASSQDVRTASNSPLHF. Written as DNA, the CDR3 is TGTGCCAGCAGCCAAGATGTTCGGACAGCCTCTAATTCACCCCTCCACTTT. The full variable domain, with the rest looked up from reference TRBV3-1 and TRBJ1-6, is DTAVSQTPKYLVTQMGNDKSIKCEQNLGHDTMYWYKQDSKKFLKIMFSYNNKELIINETVPNRFSPKSPDKAHLNLHINSLELGDSAVYFCASSQDVRTASNSPLHFGNGTRLTVT.

The table lists this clonotype with many counts. This chain uses TRBV20-1 with TRBJ1-4; D possibly corresponds to TRBD1 (6 bases). V lost 4 bases to trimming and J lost 4 bases, with 13 bases between them. Germline V lookup: CDR1 DFQATT, CDR2 SNEGSKA (reference sequence). The CDR3 covers 14 residues. CDR3 DNA: TGCAGTGCTAAAAGTCGACAGGTTAATGAAAAACTGTTTTTT. Its protein product is CSAKSRQVNEKLFF.